Following are 17 T cell receptor beta chains from one sample sequenced in a study of blood T cell repertoires in COVID-19. Profiled with immunoSEQ multiplex PCR; TCRdb holds only in-frame clones, not every one. The sample lists 250,000 to 300,000 clones; 80% to 85% were seen once. The sequencing input was peripheral blood. The origin of the receptors is a man aged 55 to 69 with acute or convalescent COVID-19.

A few counts support this clone. The chain links TRBV6-5 to TRBJ2-7; 10 bases are a match to TRBD1. Germline V gene lookup returns CDR1 MNHEY and CDR2 SVGAGI. V was pared by 6 bases and J by 3 bases, with 5 bases of the junction left unmatched. The CDR3 covers 14 residues. The CDR3 here is CASRSGTGDYEQYF. In nucleotides, the CDR3 is TGTGCCAGCAGATCCGGGACAGGGGACTACGAGCAGTACTTC.

J is TRBJ2-7 and V is TRBV7-9, with D hard to call. V lost 2 bases to trimming and J lost 2 bases, with 16 bases between them. The CDR3 has 16 amino acids. Germline assignment: CDR1 SEHNR and CDR2 FQNEAQ (reference sequence). For the CDR3, the DNA is TGTGCCAGCAGCTTATCTGTTGCGGCGGCACCCTACGAGCAGTACTTC. It specifies CASSLSVAAAPYEQYF.

J is TRBJ2-7 and V is TRBV5-6; perhaps TRBD2 as D (6 bases). The CDR3 is 14 residues long. CDR1 is SGHDT and CDR2 is YYEEEE in the germline V gene. V was cut by 3 bases and J by 1 base, with 11 bases left in between. The CDR3 sequence is CASSWRGGSYEQYF. The DNA for the CDR3 is TGTGCCAGCAGCTGGCGTGGGGGGTCCTACGAGCAGTACTTC. Full variable domain (missing parts from reference TRBV5-6 and TRBJ2-7): DAGVTQSPTHLIKTRGQQVTLRCSPKSGHDTVSWYQQALGQGPQFIFQYYEEEERQRGNFPDRFSGHQFPNYSSELNVNALLLGDSALYLCASSWRGGSYEQYFGPGTRLTVT.

This chain connects TRBV5-4 to TRBJ2-7, with a weak D call TRBD2 (5 bases). The CDR3 contains 13 residues. Per germline, CDR1 SGHNT and CDR2 YYREEE (reference sequence). The V gene lost 0 bases and the J gene lost 3 bases, with 7 bases spanning the gap. CDR3 bases: TGTGCCAGCAGCTTGGCCGGGATCTACGAGCAGTACTTC. Amino acid sequence: CASSLAGIYEQYF.

This clone has a single count. The rearrangement uses TRBV19 and TRBJ1-5, with 8 bases fitting TRBD1. In germline, CDR1 is LNHDA, CDR2 SQIVND (reference sequence). V shed 3 bases, J shed 6 bases, and the junction held 7 bases outside the gene matches. The CDR3 consists of 15 residues. The CDR3 nucleotides read TGTGCCAGTAGTATTCGGACAGGGCGTTTTCAGCCCCAGCATTTT. Translation: CASSIRTGRFQPQHF.

This chain links TRBV10-3 with TRBJ1-4, with a possible D match to TRBD1 (5 bases). CDR1 and CDR2 from the germline V gene are ENHRY and SYGVKD. V lost 0 bases and J lost 0, with 11 bases in between. The CDR3 is 17 residues long. The CDR3, as DNA: TGTGCCATCAGTGAGTCCGGGGGGACTCCAACTAATGAAAAACTGTTTTTT. This translates into CAISESGGTPTNEKLFF.

V usage is TRBV2 and J usage is TRBJ2-7, with D unresolved. Trimming took 4 bases from V and 3 from J, leaving 7 bases between them. The CDR3 extends over 12 amino acids. Germline CDR1 SNHLY, CDR2 FYNNEI. CDR3 nucleotides: TGTGCCAGCAGTGCTTTAAACTACGAGCAGTACTTC. Translation gives CASSALNYEQYF.

The chain couples TRBV19 to TRBJ1-1; D uncertain. In germline, CDR1 is LNHDA, CDR2 SQIVND (reference sequence). There are 11 residues in the CDR3. V lost 7 bases to trimming and J lost 5 bases, with 8 bases between them. CDR3 loop: CASTFYTEAFF. CDR3 in DNA: TGTGCCAGTACCTTCTATACTGAAGCTTTCTTT.

This clone was counted between two and nine times. The chain has TRBV4-1 and TRBJ2-3; 8 bases line up with TRBD2. This CDR3 is 18 amino acids long. CDR1 is MGHRA, CDR2 YSYEKL, per germline. J lost 2 bases, V lost 1 base, and 11 bases had no gene match. The CDR3 loop is CASSQVRSWRGATDTQYF. The CDR3 DNA reads TGCGCCAGCAGCCAAGTAAGGTCTTGGCGGGGGGCCACAGATACGCAGTATTTT.

The chain is built from TRBV19 and TRBJ1-1, with a possible D match to TRBD1 (5 bases). Trimming removed 7 bases at V and 3 bases at J, with 27 bases between. Germline-derived CDR1 and CDR2 are LNHDA and SQIVND (reference sequence). The CDR3 runs 18 residues. The CDR3 protein is CASTPPTSFPGVDTEAFF. The CDR3, as DNA: TGTGCCAGTACACCCCCTACGAGTTTTCCGGGGGTGGACACTGAAGCTTTCTTT.

The CDR3 coding sequence is TGCAGCGTCTTCATGACAGGGAGAGGGGGCACTGAAGCTTTCTTT. Encoded protein: CSVFMTGRGGTEAFF. This rearrangement joins TRBV29-1 to TRBJ1-1; 7 bases fit TRBD1. Germline-derived CDR1 and CDR2 are SQVTM and ANQGSEA. The V segment lost 6 bases and the J segment 4 bases; nucleotides outside the gene matches: 14. CDR3 length equals 15 residues.

This clone occurred once. This chain links TRBV6-6 with TRBJ2-2; tentatively, D is TRBD2 (5 bases). V lost 6 bases to trimming and J lost 0 bases, with 11 bases between them. In germline, CDR1 is MNHNY, CDR2 SVGAGI (reference sequence). The length of the CDR3 is 15 residues. The CDR3 sequence: CASSPAGTNTGELFF. CDR3 DNA sequence: TGTGCCAGCAGCCCGGCCGGGACGAACACCGGGGAGCTGTTTTTT.

The V and J genes are TRBV18 and TRBJ1-1; D ambiguous. Trimming removed 3 bases at V and 1 base at J, with 6 bases between. Germline CDR1 KGHSH, CDR2 LQKENI. CDR3 size: 13 residues. The CDR3 loop is CASSPGENTEAFF. Written as DNA, the CDR3 is TGTGCCAGCTCACCGGGAGAGAACACTGAAGCTTTCTTT.

The chain is built from TRBV6-6 and TRBJ1-2, with 8 bases fitting TRBD1. Germline CDR1 MNHNY, CDR2 SVGAGI (reference sequence). This CDR3 has 13 residues. Trimming cost V 7 bases and J 5 bases; bases outside gene matches: 6. The CDR3 nucleotides read TGTGCCAGCACTGGGACAGGACTATATGGCTACACCTTC. The encoded protein is CASTGTGLYGYTF.

The chain recombines TRBV9 with TRBJ2-1; 10 bases fit TRBD2. CDR3 length: 16 amino acids. CDR1 SGDLS and CDR2 YYNGEE come from the germline V gene. Trimming at V came to 0 bases and at J to 7 bases, leaving 7 bases not matched to a gene. CDR3 sequence: CASSVGFGLAENEQFF. CDR3 sequence (DNA): TGTGCCAGCAGCGTAGGATTCGGACTAGCGGAGAATGAGCAGTTCTTC.

The chain joins TRBV5-4 to TRBJ1-2, with D possibly matching TRBD1 (6 bases). The V and J ends lost 1 base and 4 bases respectively, with 14 bases between them. This CDR3 spans 15 amino acids. Germline V gives CDR1 SGHNT, CDR2 YYREEE (reference sequence). The CDR3 reads CASSLSDRPIYGYTF. CDR3 coding DNA: TGTGCCAGCAGCTTGTCAGACAGGCCTATCTATGGCTACACCTTC.

This rearrangement joins TRBV30 to TRBJ2-3; D call uncertain. Per the germline V gene, CDR1 is GTSNPN and CDR2 is SVGIG (reference sequence). This CDR3 has 12 residues. V was trimmed by 3 bases and J by 4 bases, leaving 8 bases between them. The chain's CDR3 is CAWSGSADTQYF. In DNA form, the CDR3 reads TGTGCCTGGAGCGGAAGCGCAGATACGCAGTATTTT.